This T cell receptor beta chain was observed in a study of T cells after yellow fever vaccination. Study-wide points: Contaminants from the bulk population, in the form of abundant clonotypes, could be found in FACS-sorted repertoires.

One entry per CDR3 protein results from TCRdb running MiXCR on the 5' RACE reads. The top ten clones hold 0.4% to 0.55% of a sample with roughly 260,000 distinct CDR3 sequences, over 10% of them seen once. This clonotype turned up a few times. What it binds is not known. J gave up 3 bases and V 3 bases, and 4 bases lay outside the gene matches. Looked up from germline, CDR1 is SGHNT and CDR2 is YYREEE (reference sequence). CDR3 length equals 15 residues. This clonotype was obtained from a young man who received the YFV17D yellow fever vaccine. The chain has TRBV5-4 and TRBJ2-1; 9 bases align to TRBD2. Sequenced material: CD4+ T cells sorted from PBMCs, taken 45 days after the yellow fever booster vaccination. CDR3 region: CASSSGTSIYNEQFF. CDR3 sequence (DNA): TGTGCCAGCAGCTCCGGGACTAGCATCTACAATGAGCAGTTCTTC.